Below, one TCR beta chain is given with its context. Generated by immunoSEQ multiplex PCR, the TCRdb table keeps only in-frame clones and is missing some. Of about 320,000 clones listed, just over 85% are singletons. This sample was included in a study of blood T cell repertoires in COVID-19. Germline V gives CDR1 GTSNPN, CDR2 SVGIG (reference sequence). There are 13 residues in the CDR3. V lost 3 bases and J lost 8; bases outside the gene matches: 8. The receptor's source is a woman between 18 and 29 years old who had recovered from COVID-19. The chain combines TRBV30 with TRBJ1-2; 8 bases match TRBD1. Sequenced material: PBMCs or T cells enriched from blood (not recorded which). CDR3 DNA: TGTGCCTGGAGGAGGACAGGGTCTAGCGGCTACACCTTC. Amino acid sequence: CAWRRTGSSGYTF.